Described below is a single T cell receptor beta chain sequence and its context. Many counts were recorded for this clonotype. What antigen it recognizes has not been identified. No base quality information exists; no much larger clone differs at one position. The TCR beta CDR3 regions were amplified from RNA transcripts. The TCR CDR3 was subjected to a first round of RT-PCR using the HTBI primer set and the Qiagen OneStep RT-PCR kit. The libraries were constructed in a second round of multiplex PCR and then size-selected and purified. Sequencing of the libraries was done on an Illumina HiSeq2000 using paired-end 100 bp reads. The authors processed their data as follows. SOAPnuke was used to process the raw data, with reads discarded if the reads contained adapters or uncalled bases, had a mean Phred below 15, or lacked an exact constant-primer or identifier match. High-quality paired reads were merged using COPE v1.2.5, and each unique nucleotide sequence was defined as a clonotype. Clonotypes were aligned to IMGT TRBV, TRBD and TRBJ reference segments using MiTCR v1.1. The analysis included only V-J combinations with a frequency above 0.0001, which together covered more than 98% of the repertoires. A TCS score was defined as the ratio of F50 (clonal expansion) to E x V (chaos), with BLOSUM62-based TCRdist applied between CDR3 peptides within each V-J. Welch's t-statistics and random forest reduced around 520 V-J features to 13, which were used in a naive Bayes classifier (R e1071). The public reads were quality trimmed at Q25 with fastp and then assembled into clones with MiXCR by TCRdb, keeping productive beta chains. Rows matching on CDR3 protein sequence are summarized as one entry with the most common DNA and genes. The V and J calls shown here were made by TCRdb, not taken from the authors' results. The sample yields some 650,000 distinct CDR3 sequences; about a sixth were counted once. The biggest ten clones account for under 3.5% of the sample.

The CDR3 has 13 amino acids, counting the end cysteine and phenylalanine. Only CDR3 DNA remains: 39 bases, in frame from the first base. V is cut back by 3 bases and J by 4 bases, with 2 bases in the junction unmatched. The germline V gene gives CDR1 as KGHSH and CDR2 as LQKENI. The sample is drawn from a study of T cells in Graves' hyperthyroidism and ophthalmopathy (dated by TCRdb to between 2018 and 2020). Broadly, across the study: Peripheral blood was sampled at the time of initial diagnosis, prior to any treatment. A discovery cohort of approximately 100 patients, 43 with Graves' ophthalmopathy and 55 to 60 with stable Graves' hyperthyroidism, was used to find distinguishing TCR V-J signatures. Prospective prediction of ophthalmopathy was tested in an independent validation cohort consisting of some 20 hyperthyroidism patients and about 17 patients who later progressed to ophthalmopathy. The approximately 90 discovery patients were randomly split 7:3 into training and test sets. In roughly six Graves' hyperthyroidism patients, the study also compared T-cell repertoires from thyroid tissue with T-cell repertoires from blood. Following sampling, methimazole starting at 30 mg daily was given to hyperthyroidism patients, and high-dose intravenous methylprednisolone was given to ophthalmopathy patients. TCR Vbeta CDR3 sequencing of approximately 140 peripheral blood samples (fewer than 45 ophthalmopathy, about 75 hyperthyroidism and around 17 progressor patients) is reported in the paper. Findings and caveats that apply to the study as a whole: Most expanded thyroid clonotypes (frequency above 0.001) were also detected in blood, suggesting blood repertoires may reflect thyroid immune responses. A model built on a 13 V-J signature distinguished ophthalmopathy from stable hyperthyroidism, reaching about 89% sensitivity and under 84% specificity in cross-validation and 80%/75% in testing. In validation, the model predicted progression to ophthalmopathy a median of about 6.5 months before onset, with approximately 68% sensitivity and roughly 77% specificity. No statistical method was used to set the sample size in advance, and investigators knew the group allocation.

Moderately to severely active disease, a Clinical Activity Score of at least 3, a NOSPECS grade of at least 4, and a duration under 3 months were present in ophthalmopathy patients. Any patient with an uncontrolled infection, another autoimmune disease, pregnancy or lactation was excluded. Diagnoses were established on the basis of clinical symptoms, serum thyroxine and TRAb, thyroid ultrasound, and orbital computed tomography. PBMCs were isolated from more than 8 ml of fresh peripheral blood by Ficoll-Paque density gradient centrifugation. Trizol reagent was used to extract total RNA, and RNA quality was then checked on an Agilent 2100 Bioanalyzer.

This TCR came from a woman aged 40-49 years with Graves' ophthalmopathy. Sequencing was carried out using blood. The rearranged segments are TRBV18 and TRBJ1-2, with 7 bases matching TRBD1. The DNA sequence is given as TGTGCCAGCTCACCCCGACAGGGCTATGGCTACACCTTC. This codes for CASSPRQGYGYTF.